These 26 T cell receptor beta chains came from one sample sequenced in a study of blood T cell repertoires in COVID-19. Clones were read by immunoSEQ multiplex PCR, and TCRdb kept only the in-frame ones, dropping some. The data hold around 190,000 clones, with 70% to 80% observed a single time. Sequences were obtained from peripheral blood. The receptor set was obtained from a woman aged 40 to 55 with COVID-19, enrolled during active disease.

The rearrangement uses TRBV13 and TRBJ1-6; 12 bases match TRBD1. The CDR3 runs to 17 residues. CDR1 is PRHDT and CDR2 is FYEKMQ in the germline V gene (reference sequence). Trimming took 5 bases from V and 10 from J; bases not matched to a gene: 12. The CDR3 sequence: CASSPGTGGVLRSPLHF. The CDR3 DNA is TGTGCCAGCAGCCCGGGGACAGGGGGCGTACTCCGGTCACCCCTCCACTTT.

The J gene is TRBJ2-3, the V gene TRBV28; D is undetermined. Trimming took 3 bases from V and 4 from J, leaving 8 bases between them. The germline V gene has CDR1 MDHEN and CDR2 SYDVKM. The CDR3 sequence is 13 residues long. The CDR3 bases are TGTGCCAGCAGTTTTACGACTTCAGATACGCAGTATTTT. Translating it yields CASSFTTSDTQYF. The full variable domain, with the rest looked up from reference TRBV28 and TRBJ2-3, is DVKVTQSSRYLVKRTGEKVFLECVQDMDHENMFWYRQDPGLGLRLIYFSYDVKMKEKGDIPEGYSVSREKKERFSLILESASTNQTSMYLCASSFTTSDTQYFGPGTRLTVL.

The V gene is TRBV27, the J gene TRBJ2-7, with 9 bases aligning to TRBD1. Trimming took 4 bases from V and 3 from J; bases not matched to a gene: 7. The CDR3 is 15 residues long. CDR1 MNHEY and CDR2 SMNVEV come from the germline V gene (reference sequence). CDR3: CASSSPGQGYYEQYF. The CDR3 DNA reads as TGTGCCAGCAGTTCACCCGGACAGGGGTACTACGAGCAGTACTTC.

This clone was seen once. The CDR3 protein is CASSRLGKQFF. DNA for the CDR3: TGTGCCAGCAGTCGACTAGGGAAGCAGTTCTTC. The chain is built from TRBV12-3 or TRBV12-4 and TRBJ2-1; the D gene is possibly TRBD2 (6 bases). The V gene lost 5 bases and the J gene lost 11 bases, with 10 bases spanning the gap. The CDR3 loop spans 11 amino acids.

This sequence joins TRBV7-2 and TRBJ2-1; D not certain. Germline-derived CDR1 and CDR2 are SGHTA and FQGNSA. The CDR3 loop spans 13 amino acids. Trimming took 2 bases from V and 10 from J, leaving 12 bases between them. The CDR3 coding sequence is TGTGCCAGCAGCTTATTTACGGGTAGGGAGCAGTTCTTC. Residues: CASSLFTGREQFF. The whole variable domain, filled in from reference TRBV7-2 and TRBJ2-1, reads GAGVSQSPSNKVTEKGKDVELRCDPISGHTALYWYRQSLGQGLEFLIYFQGNSAPDKSGLPSDRFSAERTGGSVSTLTIQRTQQEDSAVYLCASSLFTGREQFFGPGTRLTVL.

The CDR3 sequence is CASSLEGTANTGELFF. The CDR3 DNA sequence: TGCGCCAGCAGCTTGGAGGGGACAGCGAACACCGGGGAGCTGTTTTTT. The chain uses TRBV5-1 and TRBJ2-2, with 7 bases fitting TRBD1. Trimming removed 0 bases from V and 0 bases from J; junction bases left unmatched: 2. Germline CDR1 SGHRS, CDR2 YFSETQ. The length of the CDR3 is 16 residues.

This rearrangement joins TRBV7-3 to TRBJ2-1; weak D call: TRBD2 (6 bases). The CDR3 extends over 16 amino acids. The V end was cut by 1 base, the J end by 1 base, with 11 bases between. Germline V CDR1 and CDR2: SGHTA, FQGTGA. The CDR3, as DNA: TGTGCCAGCAGCTTAAGGGGCGCGGGATCCTACAATGAGCAGTTCTTC. Encoded protein: CASSLRGAGSYNEQFF. Full variable domain (remainder filled in from reference TRBV7-3 and TRBJ2-1): GAGVSQTPSNKVTEKGKYVELRCDPISGHTALYWYRQSLGQGPEFLIYFQGTGAADDSGLPNDRFFAVRPEGSVSTLKIQRTERGDSAVYLCASSLRGAGSYNEQFFGPGTRLTVL.

The rearrangement joins TRBV5-4 to TRBJ2-5; 7 bases fit TRBD1. This CDR3 has 14 amino acids. V trimming: 4 bases; J trimming: 2 bases; junction bases outside the gene matches: 5. Germline assignment: CDR1 SGHNT and CDR2 YYREEE (reference sequence). Written as DNA, the CDR3 is TGTGCCAGCAGCGTGAAACAGGGGCAAGAGACCCAGTACTTC. Its protein is CASSVKQGQETQYF.

This chain uses TRBV11-3 with TRBJ2-1; possibly TRBD2 for D (6 bases). V lost 0 bases and J 7 bases, leaving 13 bases between the germline ends. Germline-derived CDR1 and CDR2 are SGHNT and YENEEA. CDR3 length: 15 residues. The CDR3 protein is CASSLDRGGWNEQFF. The CDR3 bases are TGTGCCAGCAGCTTAGATCGAGGAGGGTGGAATGAGCAGTTCTTC.

This chain connects TRBV29-1 to TRBJ2-1, with D tentatively TRBD2 (6 bases). This CDR3 contains 15 residues. The V end was cut by 3 bases, the J end by 5 bases, with 17 bases between. Germline values: CDR1 SQVTM, CDR2 ANQGSEA. CDR3 amino acids: CSVEGLGLKNNEQFF. The CDR3 DNA sequence: TGCAGCGTTGAGGGGCTTGGACTAAAAAACAATGAGCAGTTCTTC.

This clone has a single count. The chain uses TRBV5-1 and TRBJ2-2; D uncertain. Trimming left V 0 bases short and J 1 base short, with 4 bases between. The CDR3 extends over 14 amino acids. The germline CDR1 and CDR2 sequences are SGHRS and YFSETQ. The CDR3 here is CASSLAGNTGELFF. In DNA, the CDR3 is TGCGCCAGCAGCTTGGCGGGGAACACCGGGGAGCTGTTTTTT.

This clone turned up a few times. CDR3 sequence: CASSPLGGRYYNEQFF. Written as DNA, the CDR3 is TGTGCCAGCTCACCACTCGGCGGGAGATACTACAATGAGCAGTTCTTC. The J gene is TRBJ2-1, the V gene TRBV18; 7 positions match TRBD2. CDR1 and CDR2 from the germline V gene are KGHSH and LQKENI. The ends lost 1 base at V and 3 bases at J; junction bases unmatched: 6. CDR3 length equals 16 residues.

The V and J genes are TRBV2 and TRBJ1-6; D unclear. The germline V gene has CDR1 SNHLY and CDR2 FYNNEI. This CDR3 contains 13 residues. Trimming pared 7 bases from V and 0 bases from J, leaving 4 bases between. The CDR3 loop reads CASTSSYNSPLHF. In DNA, the CDR3 is TGTGCCAGCACGAGCTCCTATAATTCACCCCTCCACTTT. Based on the CDR3 plus reference TRBV2 and TRBJ1-6, the full variable domain is EPEVTQTPSHQVTQMGQEVILRCVPISNHLYFYWYRQILGQKVEFLVSFYNNEISEKSEIFDDQFSVERPDGSNFTLKIRSTKLEDSAMYFCASTSSYNSPLHFGNGTRLTVT.

This sequence joins TRBV7-9 and TRBJ1-2; D is undetermined. The CDR3 sequence is 13 residues long. Germline V gene sequence: CDR1 SEHNR, CDR2 FQNEAQ (reference sequence). V was cut by 1 base and J by 5 bases, with 8 bases left in between. CDR3 loop: CASSLELRYGYTF. Here the CDR3 DNA reads TGTGCCAGCAGCTTAGAACTCCGTTATGGCTACACCTTC.

CDR3 DNA sequence: TGTGCCATAGGGACAGAGGTGGACGATGAGCAGTTCTTC. Translated, it gives CAIGTEVDDEQFF. This chain joins TRBV10-3 and TRBJ2-1, with 7 bases aligning to TRBD1. The trim removed 9 bases at V and 8 bases at J, leaving 10 bases unmatched. Germline V gives CDR1 ENHRY, CDR2 SYGVKD. The length of the CDR3 is 13 residues.

In this sample, this clone turned up once. The chain recombines TRBV24-1 with TRBJ1-5, with 9 bases lining up with TRBD1. V lost 9 bases to trimming and J lost 1 base; unmatched junction nucleotides: 15. The V gene's germline CDR1 is KGHDR and CDR2 SFDVKD. The CDR3 spans 18 residues. The CDR3 region has the DNA TGTGCCACCGAAGCTCTACAGGGGGCCAAGATGAGCAATCAGCCCCAGCATTTT. It yields the protein CATEALQGAKMSNQPQHF.

This chain joins TRBV5-1 and TRBJ2-5, with 13 nucleotides matching TRBD2. Germline V gene data show CDR1 as SGHRS and CDR2 as YFSETQ. Trimming removed 3 bases from V and 4 bases from J; junction bases left unmatched: 18. The CDR3 runs 20 residues. As DNA, the CDR3 is TGCGCCAGCAGCTACCAAACCAGAACTGGGACTAGCGGGGCGGGAGAGACCCAGTACTTC. Protein sequence: CASSYQTRTGTSGAGETQYF.

This chain joins TRBV6-6 and TRBJ1-2; D is unclear. V was pared by 8 bases and J by 0 bases, with 13 bases between. This CDR3 contains 14 residues. Per germline, CDR1 MNHNY and CDR2 SVGAGI (reference sequence). CDR3 amino acids: CASRRKEPNYGYTF. Here the CDR3 DNA reads TGTGCCAGCCGTCGCAAGGAGCCTAACTATGGCTACACCTTC.

V usage is TRBV28 and J usage is TRBJ1-5; TRBD1 matches 8 bases. Trimming removed 7 bases from V and 9 bases from J; junction bases left unmatched: 5. Germline-derived CDR1 and CDR2 are MDHEN and SYDVKM. CDR3 length equals 12 residues. CDR3 DNA: TGTGCCAGCACCAGGGGGCTTCGGCCCCAGCATTTT. Translating it yields CASTRGLRPQHF.

CDR3 sequence reads: CASSLGAGVGEQFF. Written as DNA, the CDR3 is TGTGCCAGCAGCTTAGGAGCGGGAGTTGGTGAGCAGTTCTTC. This sequence joins TRBV7-9 and TRBJ2-1, with TRBD2 identical over 8 bases. CDR3 length equals 14 residues. Germline loops: CDR1 SEHNR, CDR2 FQNEAQ (reference sequence). With 1 base clipped from V and 9 bases from J, the junction kept 5 bases outside the gene matches.

This clone was seen only a few times. The V and J genes are TRBV7-3 and TRBJ1-2; D uncertain. The V and J ends lost 5 bases and 8 bases respectively, with 15 bases between them. CDR3 length equals 13 residues. Germline values: CDR1 SGHTA, CDR2 FQGTGA. CDR3 region: CASSPWEGMGYTF. In DNA form, the CDR3 reads TGTGCCAGCAGCCCCTGGGAGGGAATGGGCTACACCTTC.

The chain joins TRBV30 to TRBJ2-7, with TRBD2 matching 7 bases. This CDR3 is 15 amino acids long. CDR1 is GTSNPN and CDR2 is SVGIG in the germline V gene (reference sequence). V lost 3 bases and J lost 6; bases outside the gene matches: 14. CDR3 protein: CAWSPGGGRRGEQYF. CDR3 DNA: TGTGCCTGGAGCCCGGGCGGGGGTCGTCGGGGCGAGCAGTACTTC. Full variable domain (outside the CDR3, taken from reference TRBV30 and TRBJ2-7): SQTIHQWPATLVQPVGSPLSLECTVEGTSNPNLYWYRQAAGRGLQLLFYSVGIGQISSEVPQNLSASRPQDRQFILSSKKLLLSDSGFYLCAWSPGGGRRGEQYFGPGTRLTVT.

The genes are TRBV7-2 and TRBJ2-1; 9 bases align to TRBD2. The germline V gene encodes CDR1 SGHTA and CDR2 FQGNSA. This CDR3 is built from 14 residues. J gave up 6 bases and V 5 bases, and 5 bases lay outside the gene matches. CDR3 in DNA: TGTGCCAGCAGCCGCGGGGGGGCAGGCAATGAGCAGTTCTTC. This gives the protein CASSRGGAGNEQFF.

The V and J genes are TRBV2 and TRBJ1-1; D gene ambiguous. From germline, CDR1 is SNHLY and CDR2 FYNNEI. V lost 2 bases and J lost 4, with 11 bases in between. This CDR3 comprises 14 residues. The CDR3 DNA follows: TGTGCCAGCAGTGAATGGCAGGCGGGCACTGAAGCTTTCTTT. Its translation: CASSEWQAGTEAFF.

The chain links TRBV21-1 to TRBJ1-1; TRBD1 is the table's D call, not checked against the DNA. TRBV21-1 is classified as a pseudogene. The CDR3 has 17 amino acids. This chain's CDR3 is CASTPDAGFVLNTEAFF. In nucleotides, the CDR3 is TGTGCCAGCACCCCCGACGCAGGGTTTGTCCTGAACACTGAAGCTTTCTTT.

This clone was found once. This chain joins TRBV25-1 and TRBJ1-1; D possibly corresponds to TRBD1 (5 bases). This CDR3 is built from 12 residues. Germline V gene sequence: CDR1 MGHDK, CDR2 SYGVNS. V shed 2 bases and J shed 11 bases, with 12 bases lying between them. CDR3 residues: CASSETARGAFF. CDR3 DNA: TGTGCCAGCAGTGAAACCGCCCGGGGGGCTTTCTTT.